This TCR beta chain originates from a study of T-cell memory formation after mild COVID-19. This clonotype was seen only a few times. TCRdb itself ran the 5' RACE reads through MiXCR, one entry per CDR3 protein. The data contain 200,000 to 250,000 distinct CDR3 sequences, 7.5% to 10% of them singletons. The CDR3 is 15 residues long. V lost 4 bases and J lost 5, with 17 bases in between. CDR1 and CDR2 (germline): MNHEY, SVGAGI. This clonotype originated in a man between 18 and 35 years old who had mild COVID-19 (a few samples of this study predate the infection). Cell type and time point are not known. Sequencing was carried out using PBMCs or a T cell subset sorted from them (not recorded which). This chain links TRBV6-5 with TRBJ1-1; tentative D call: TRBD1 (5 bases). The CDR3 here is CASSWDLPQRTEAFF. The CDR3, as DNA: TGTGCCAGCAGTTGGGACCTCCCTCAAAGGACTGAAGCTTTCTTT.